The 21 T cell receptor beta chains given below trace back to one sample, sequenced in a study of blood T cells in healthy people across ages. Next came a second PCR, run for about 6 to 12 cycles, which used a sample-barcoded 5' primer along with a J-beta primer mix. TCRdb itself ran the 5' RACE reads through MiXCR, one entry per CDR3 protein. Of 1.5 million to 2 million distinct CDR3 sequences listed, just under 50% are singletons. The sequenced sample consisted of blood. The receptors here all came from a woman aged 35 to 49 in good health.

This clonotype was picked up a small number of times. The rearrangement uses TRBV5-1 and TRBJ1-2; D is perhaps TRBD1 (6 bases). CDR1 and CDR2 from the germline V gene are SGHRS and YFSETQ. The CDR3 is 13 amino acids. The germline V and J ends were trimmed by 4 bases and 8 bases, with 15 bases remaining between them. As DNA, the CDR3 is TGCGCCAGCAGCGATCAGGGGTCGGGCGGCTACACCTTC. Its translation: CASSDQGSGGYTF.

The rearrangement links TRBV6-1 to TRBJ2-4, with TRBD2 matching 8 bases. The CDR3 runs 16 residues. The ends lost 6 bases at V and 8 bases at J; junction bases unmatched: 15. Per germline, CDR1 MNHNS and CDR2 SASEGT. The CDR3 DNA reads TGTGCCAGCAGGCCAAAAAGCGGGGGCCCGCCGGACATTCAGTACTTC. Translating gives CASRPKSGGPPDIQYF.

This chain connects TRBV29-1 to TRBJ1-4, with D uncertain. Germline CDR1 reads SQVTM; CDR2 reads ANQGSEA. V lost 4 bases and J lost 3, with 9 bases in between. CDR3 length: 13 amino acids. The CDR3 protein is CSVVISSNEKLFF. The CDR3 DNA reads TGCAGCGTTGTAATCAGCTCTAATGAAAAACTGTTTTTT. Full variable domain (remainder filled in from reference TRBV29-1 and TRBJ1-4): SAVISQKPSRDICQRGTSLTIQCQVDSQVTMMFWYRQQPGQSLTLIATANQGSEATYESGFVIDKFPISRPNLTFSTLTVSNMSPEDSSIYLCSVVISSNEKLFFGSGTQLSVL.

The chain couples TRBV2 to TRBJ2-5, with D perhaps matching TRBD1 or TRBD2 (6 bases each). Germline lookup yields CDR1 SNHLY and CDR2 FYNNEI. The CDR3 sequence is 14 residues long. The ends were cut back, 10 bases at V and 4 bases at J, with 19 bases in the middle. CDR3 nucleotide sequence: TGTGCCATCGGAGGAGGGGGGAACTCAGAGACCCAGTACTTC. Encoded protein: CAIGGGGNSETQYF.

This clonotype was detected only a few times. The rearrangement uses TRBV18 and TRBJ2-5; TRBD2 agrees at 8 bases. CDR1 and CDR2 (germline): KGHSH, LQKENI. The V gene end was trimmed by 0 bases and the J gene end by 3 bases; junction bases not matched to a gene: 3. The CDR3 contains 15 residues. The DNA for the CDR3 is TGTGCCAGCTCACCACCAAATAGCGGGGAAGAGACCCAGTACTTC. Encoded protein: CASSPPNSGEETQYF.

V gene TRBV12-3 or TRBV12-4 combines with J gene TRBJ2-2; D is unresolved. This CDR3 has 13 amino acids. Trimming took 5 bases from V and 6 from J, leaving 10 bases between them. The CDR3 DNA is TGTGCCAGCAGTCCACCCTACGCCGGGGAGCTGTTTTTT. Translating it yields CASSPPYAGELFF.

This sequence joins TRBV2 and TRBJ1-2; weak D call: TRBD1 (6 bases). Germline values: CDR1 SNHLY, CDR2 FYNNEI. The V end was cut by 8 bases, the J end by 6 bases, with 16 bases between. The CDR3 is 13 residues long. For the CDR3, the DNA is TGTGCCAGCCGAGGACAGCAGGTGGATGGCTACACCTTC. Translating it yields CASRGQQVDGYTF.

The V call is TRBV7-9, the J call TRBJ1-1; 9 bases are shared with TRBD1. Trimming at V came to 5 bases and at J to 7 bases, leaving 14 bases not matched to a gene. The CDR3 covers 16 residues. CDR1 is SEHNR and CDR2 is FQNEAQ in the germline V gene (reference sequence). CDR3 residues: CASSHPRDREMYEAFF. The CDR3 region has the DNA TGTGCCAGCAGCCACCCCCGGGACAGGGAAATGTATGAAGCTTTCTTT.

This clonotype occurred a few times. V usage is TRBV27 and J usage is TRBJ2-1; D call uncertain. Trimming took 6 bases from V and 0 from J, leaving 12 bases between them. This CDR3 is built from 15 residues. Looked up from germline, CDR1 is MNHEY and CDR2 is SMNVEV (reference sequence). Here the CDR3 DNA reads TGTGCCAGCAGCTTCGACCAGTCCTCCTACAATGAGCAGTTCTTC. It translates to CASSFDQSSYNEQFF.

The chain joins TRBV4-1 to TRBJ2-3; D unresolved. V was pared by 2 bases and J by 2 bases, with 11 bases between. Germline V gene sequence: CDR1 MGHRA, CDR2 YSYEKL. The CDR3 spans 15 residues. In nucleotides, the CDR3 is TGCGCCAGCAGCCAAACCCCTCGACTCACAGATACGCAGTATTTT. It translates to CASSQTPRLTDTQYF.

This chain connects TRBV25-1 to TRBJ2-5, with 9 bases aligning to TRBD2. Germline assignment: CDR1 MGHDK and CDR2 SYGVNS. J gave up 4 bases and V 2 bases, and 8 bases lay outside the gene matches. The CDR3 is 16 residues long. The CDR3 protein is CASSEGVLAGVETQYF. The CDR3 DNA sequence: TGTGCCAGCAGTGAAGGGGTCTTAGCGGGGGTAGAGACCCAGTACTTC.

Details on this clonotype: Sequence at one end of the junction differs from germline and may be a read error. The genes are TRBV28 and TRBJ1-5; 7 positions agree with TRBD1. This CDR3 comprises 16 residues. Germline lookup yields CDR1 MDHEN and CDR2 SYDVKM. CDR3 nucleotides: TGTTCCAGCAGGATCGACACGGGACAGCGCAATCAGCCCCAGCATTTT. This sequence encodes CSSRIDTGQRNQPQHF.

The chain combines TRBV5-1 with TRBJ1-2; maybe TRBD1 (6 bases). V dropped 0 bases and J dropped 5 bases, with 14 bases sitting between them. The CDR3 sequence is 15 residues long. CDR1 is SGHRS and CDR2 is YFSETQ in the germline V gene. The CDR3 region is CASSLDPGAKYGYTF. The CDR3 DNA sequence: TGCGCCAGCAGCTTGGACCCGGGGGCCAAGTATGGCTACACCTTC. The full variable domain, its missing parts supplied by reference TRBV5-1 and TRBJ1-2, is KAGVTQTPRYLIKTRGQQVTLSCSPISGHRSVSWYQQTPGQGLQFLFEYFSETQRNKGNFPGRFSGRQFSNSRSEMNVSTLELGDSALYLCASSLDPGAKYGYTFGSGTRLTVV.

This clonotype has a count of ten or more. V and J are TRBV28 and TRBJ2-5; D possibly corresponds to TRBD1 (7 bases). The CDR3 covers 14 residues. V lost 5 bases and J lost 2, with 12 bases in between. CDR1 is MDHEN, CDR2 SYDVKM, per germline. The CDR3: CASSLPGGQETQYF. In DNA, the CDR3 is TGTGCCAGCAGTCTACCAGGGGGGCAAGAGACCCAGTACTTC.

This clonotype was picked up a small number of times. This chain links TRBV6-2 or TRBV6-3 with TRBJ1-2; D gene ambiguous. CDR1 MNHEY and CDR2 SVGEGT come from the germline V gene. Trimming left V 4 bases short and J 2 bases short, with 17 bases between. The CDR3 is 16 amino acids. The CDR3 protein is CASSLPGTHVNYGYTF. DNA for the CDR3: TGTGCCAGCAGTTTACCAGGAACTCACGTAAACTATGGCTACACCTTC.

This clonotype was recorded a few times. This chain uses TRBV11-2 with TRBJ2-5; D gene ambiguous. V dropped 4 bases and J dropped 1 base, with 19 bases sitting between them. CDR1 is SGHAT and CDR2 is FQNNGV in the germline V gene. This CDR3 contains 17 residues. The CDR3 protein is CASSSTPGSQIQETQYF. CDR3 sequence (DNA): TGTGCCAGCAGCTCTACACCGGGCAGTCAGATCCAAGAGACCCAGTACTTC.

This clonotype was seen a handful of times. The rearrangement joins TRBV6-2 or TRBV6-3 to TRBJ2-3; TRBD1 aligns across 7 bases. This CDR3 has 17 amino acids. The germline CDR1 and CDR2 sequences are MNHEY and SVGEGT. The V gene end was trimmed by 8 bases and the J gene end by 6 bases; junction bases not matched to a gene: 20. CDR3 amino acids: CASGSPGQINIGDTQYF. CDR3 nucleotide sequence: TGTGCCAGCGGTTCTCCGGGACAGATAAATATTGGCGATACGCAGTATTTT.

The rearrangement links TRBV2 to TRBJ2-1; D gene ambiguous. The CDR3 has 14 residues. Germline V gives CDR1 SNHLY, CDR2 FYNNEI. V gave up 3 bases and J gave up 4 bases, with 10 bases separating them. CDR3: CASSEFGSYNEQFF. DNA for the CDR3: TGTGCCAGCAGTGAGTTTGGCAGTTACAATGAGCAGTTCTTC. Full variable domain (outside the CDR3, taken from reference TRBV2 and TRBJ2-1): EPEVTQTPSHQVTQMGQEVILRCVPISNHLYFYWYRQILGQKVEFLVSFYNNEISEKSEIFDDQFSVERPDGSNFTLKIRSTKLEDSAMYFCASSEFGSYNEQFFGPGTRLTVL.

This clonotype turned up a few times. In DNA, the CDR3 is TGCAGTGCTCCCCGCCCCCGGCAGGCCGCCCAACTATCGCGCACAGATACGCAGTATTTT. This encodes CSAPRPRQAAQLSRTDTQYF. The genes are TRBV20-1 and TRBJ2-3; D is unclear. The V and J ends lost 5 bases and 1 base respectively, with 31 bases between them. Germline V lookup: CDR1 DFQATT, CDR2 SNEGSKA (reference sequence). The length of the CDR3 is 20 residues.

For the CDR3, the DNA is TGTGCCACCAGCAGAGTGATGTCTGAAGCTTTCTTT. It translates to CATSRVMSEAFF. V and J are TRBV15 and TRBJ1-1, with D unresolved. Germline V gene sequence: CDR1 LNHNV, CDR2 YYDKDF (reference sequence). Trimming left V 1 base short and J 6 bases short, with 6 bases between. The CDR3 spans 12 residues.

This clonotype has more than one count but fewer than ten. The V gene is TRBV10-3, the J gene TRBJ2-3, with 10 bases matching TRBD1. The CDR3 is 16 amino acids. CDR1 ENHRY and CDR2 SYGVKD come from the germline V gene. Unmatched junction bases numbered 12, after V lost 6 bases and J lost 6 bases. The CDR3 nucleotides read TGTGCCATCAGGGGGACCGGGACAGGGGCATCGGATACGCAGTATTTT. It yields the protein CAIRGTGTGASDTQYF.